This TCR beta chain originates from a study of T cell responses to AZD1222 COVID-19 vaccine. Study findings and constraints: The study sampled repertoires only after the peak T cell response. Just a handful of people given AZD1222 tested seropositive at baseline.

Concerning this clone: Its antigen is undetermined.

This CDR3 contains 11 residues. Germline CDR1 reads MGHDK; CDR2 reads SYGVNS. The V end lost 7 bases, the J end lost 4 bases, and 7 bases lay between the germline ends. TCRdb's copy holds only in-frame clones and misses some; the assay was immunoSEQ multiplex PCR. The table records 140,000 to 150,000 clones, approximately 78% of them present only once. The source of this sequence is an adult in good health. Sequencing was performed on peripheral blood, taken on day 0 of MenACWY control vaccination. V is TRBV25-1 and J is TRBJ1-2, with D tentatively TRBD1 (5 bases). The CDR3 DNA follows: TGTGCCAGCAATGGGGGCTATGGCTACACCTTC. Its translation: CASNGGYGYTF.